One and the same sample provided the 16 T cell receptor beta chains below, sequenced in a study of T cells in Graves' hyperthyroidism and ophthalmopathy. RNA transcripts served as the template for amplifying TCR beta CDR3 regions. First-round RT-PCR targeting the TCR CDR3 was performed with the HTBI primer set. From the multiplex PCR reads, TCRdb called clonotypes with MiXCR, one entry per CDR3 protein. In the table there are fewer than 650,000 distinct CDR3 sequences, around 14% of which are singletons. The sequenced sample was blood. The receptors come from a woman aged 18 to 35 with Graves' ophthalmopathy.

This clonotype was recorded many times. This chain connects TRBV28 to TRBJ2-7; 8 nucleotides match TRBD2. The V gene end was trimmed by 7 bases and the J gene end by 3 bases; junction bases not matched to a gene: 14. The CDR3 is 16 residues long. Germline V gene data show CDR1 as MDHEN and CDR2 as SYDVKM. CDR3 in DNA: TGTGCCAGCACCCCGCTGGTCCAGCGGGAGAACTACGAGCAGTACTTC. It is translated as CASTPLVQRENYEQYF.

This clonotype showed up many times. CDR3 DNA sequence: TGTGCCAGCAGCCCAGGGTTCAATGAGCAGTTCTTC. Protein product: CASSPGFNEQFF. The rearrangement joins TRBV7-3 to TRBJ2-1; maybe TRBD1 (5 bases). The ends were cut back, 5 bases at V and 6 bases at J, with 8 bases in the middle. Germline V CDR1 and CDR2: SGHTA, FQGTGA. CDR3 length equals 12 residues.

Only a few counts were recorded for this clonotype. The chain links TRBV7-9 to TRBJ1-2; D not certain. V was clipped by 5 bases and J by 10 bases, with 11 bases between them. The CDR3 sequence is 11 residues long. Germline-derived CDR1 and CDR2 are SEHNR and FQNEAQ (reference sequence). CDR3 coding DNA: TGTGCCAGCAGCCAACAAAGGACCTACACCTTC. Amino acids: CASSQQRTYTF.

The table lists this clonotype with many counts. The V call is TRBV20-1, the J call TRBJ2-7; 9 bases agree with TRBD2. This CDR3 spans 17 amino acids. With 1 base clipped from V and 0 bases from J, the junction kept 10 bases outside the gene matches. Germline V CDR1 and CDR2: DFQATT, SNEGSKA (reference sequence). For the CDR3, the DNA is TGCAGTGCTAGAGGGCTAGCGGGAAGCCCGCACTCCTACGAGCAGTACTTC. It is translated as CSARGLAGSPHSYEQYF.

Ten or more counts support this clonotype. V is TRBV6-1 and J is TRBJ2-7, with D possibly being TRBD2 (7 bases). Germline V gives CDR1 MNHNS, CDR2 SASEGT. There are 15 residues in the CDR3. V lost 5 bases, J lost 3 bases, and 17 bases lay in between. The DNA for the CDR3 is TGTGCCAGCAGTTTCGGACTAGGACAGAACTACGAGCAGTACTTC. It translates to CASSFGLGQNYEQYF.

This clonotype showed up many times. The V and J genes are TRBV12-3 or TRBV12-4 and TRBJ2-3, with 10 bases identical to TRBD1. There are 15 residues in the CDR3. The junction had 2 bases not matched to a gene; V was cut back by 4 bases and J by 1 base. CDR3 nucleotide sequence: TGTGCCAGCAGTTCAGGACAGGGGGGCACAGATACGCAGTATTTT. It codes for CASSSGQGGTDTQYF.

This rearrangement joins TRBV7-9 to TRBJ2-7, with no clear D. In germline, CDR1 is SEHNR, CDR2 FQNEAQ (reference sequence). The V and J ends lost 1 base and 5 bases respectively, with 15 bases between them. The CDR3 has 15 residues. CDR3 in amino acids: CASSLVRLLVNEQYF. In DNA form, the CDR3 reads TGTGCCAGCAGCTTAGTCCGCCTTCTGGTCAACGAGCAGTACTTC.

This clonotype was seen more than once but under ten times. The gene calls are TRBV19 and TRBJ2-5; the D call may be TRBD1 or TRBD2 (6 bases each). The V and J ends lost 6 bases and 5 bases respectively, with 13 bases between them. From germline, CDR1 is LNHDA and CDR2 SQIVND (reference sequence). The CDR3 runs 13 residues. The CDR3: CASSLWGAETQYF. The CDR3 DNA sequence: TGTGCCAGTAGCCTCTGGGGGGCTGAGACCCAGTACTTC.

This chain connects TRBV29-1 to TRBJ2-4, with 10 bases matching TRBD2. With V trimmed by 3 bases and J by 4 bases, 3 bases remained unmatched. This CDR3 has 14 amino acids. Per germline, CDR1 SQVTM and CDR2 ANQGSEA. CDR3 residues: CSVEPAGGKNIQYF. CDR3 DNA: TGCAGCGTTGAGCCAGCGGGAGGGAAAAACATTCAGTACTTC.

The CDR3 bases are TGCGCCAGCAGCCAAGATCCCCCCGGGACTAGCGGGAGGGCCCTCTCCTACAATGAGCAGTTCTTC. Protein product: CASSQDPPGTSGRALSYNEQFF. V gene TRBV4-1 combines with J gene TRBJ2-1; 16 bases fit TRBD2. J gave up 0 bases and V 0 bases, and 11 bases lay outside the gene matches. The CDR3 spans 22 residues. Germline V CDR1 and CDR2: MGHRA, YSYEKL.

V is TRBV27 and J is TRBJ1-2; unclear D gene. The CDR3 sequence is 13 residues long. V lost 2 bases and J 1 base, leaving 5 bases between the germline ends. Germline V lookup: CDR1 MNHEY, CDR2 SMNVEV (reference sequence). This chain's CDR3 is CASSLADNYGYTF. DNA for the CDR3: TGTGCCAGCAGTTTAGCAGATAACTATGGCTACACCTTC.

This clonotype was detected ten times or more. The rearrangement joins TRBV12-5 to TRBJ2-1; TRBD2 aligns across 12 bases. Germline CDR1 is LGHNT and CDR2 is FRNRAP. The CDR3 contains 20 residues. The ends lost 2 bases at V and 1 base at J; junction bases unmatched: 12. CDR3 nucleotide sequence: TGTGCTAGTGGTTTGTCGGGGGGACGAGGACTAGCGGGGTCCTACAATGAGCAGTTCTTC. Translating gives CASGLSGGRGLAGSYNEQFF.

V gene TRBV18 combines with J gene TRBJ2-7; TRBD2 agrees at 7 bases. Germline values: CDR1 KGHSH, CDR2 LQKENI. This CDR3 region has 15 residues. The V and J ends lost 4 bases and 3 bases, in that order; junction bases with no gene match: 9. The DNA for the CDR3 is TGTGCCAGCTCACAGGCGAGCGGGGAGGACTACGAGCAGTACTTC. This encodes CASSQASGEDYEQYF.

This clonotype has at least ten counts. The chain employs TRBV3-1 and TRBJ1-2; TRBD1 matches 8 bases. Germline V gene sequence: CDR1 LGHDT, CDR2 YNNKEL (reference sequence). Trimming cost V 4 bases and J 3 bases; bases outside gene matches: 4. The CDR3 is made up of 14 amino acids. The CDR3 protein is CASSLDRVHYGYTF. The CDR3 DNA is TGTGCCAGCAGCCTGGACAGGGTACACTATGGCTACACCTTC.

This clonotype came up many times. The chain is built from TRBV11-3 and TRBJ2-1, with TRBD2 as a possible D gene (6 bases). The CDR3 totals 12 residues. The germline V gene has CDR1 SGHNT and CDR2 YENEEA. Between the trimmed V and J ends, which lost 5 bases and 8 bases, there was a span of 10 bases. CDR3: CASSPAGHEQFF. DNA of the CDR3: TGTGCCAGCAGCCCAGCGGGCCATGAGCAGTTCTTC.

This chain links TRBV14 with TRBJ1-4, with D maybe TRBD1 (6 bases). Trimming removed 2 bases at V and 7 bases at J, with 14 bases between. CDR3 length: 15 amino acids. Germline assignment: CDR1 SGHDN and CDR2 FVKESK. The CDR3 sequence is CASSQNQGGGEKLFF. CDR3 bases: TGTGCCAGCAGCCAAAACCAAGGGGGAGGTGAAAAACTGTTTTTT.